These T cell receptor beta chains were read from a single sample in a study of cytomegalovirus exposure and HLA in healthy donors. The protocol was immunoSEQ multiplex PCR, while the TCRdb copy is restricted to in-frame clones and leaves out a portion. The sample holds about 230,000 clones, approximately 82% seen once. The source material was PBMCs. The receptors shown here come from a middle-aged woman in good health and CMV-seronegative. Each CDR3 is given with its conserved first and last residue. Each record gives: clone size, D gene, J gene, V gene, CDR3 length, CDR3 DNA, CDR3 protein. D genes are given only for firm matches. Expanded clones get a size class; other rows say once, few or many, or leave the size out.

NA,NA,TRBJ2-1,TRBV21-1,16,TGTGCCAGCAGCAAAGGGAGTGGGGCCCCCCACAATGAGCAGTTCTTC,CASSKGSGAPHNEQFF
few,NA,TRBJ2-6,TRBV5-6,16,TGTGCCAGCAGCCCCCGTCGGGTCTCTGGGGCCAACGTCCTGACTTTC,CASSPRRVSGANVLTF
NA,NA,TRBJ2-3,TRBV11-3,16,TGTGCCAGCATTTTGCCCTCTAGTCCCCCAACAGATACGCAGTATTTT,CASILPSSPPTDTQYF
NA,TRBD1,TRBJ2-5,TRBV4-2,15,TGTGCCAGCAGCCGATCCGGGACAGAAGAAGGGACCCAGTACTTC,CASSRSGTEEGTQYF
few,NA,TRBJ2-2,TRBV7-7,14,TGTGCTAGCAGCCGTGGACAGAACACCGGGGAGCTGTTTTTT,CASSRGQNTGELFF
NA,TRBD2,TRBJ2-4,TRBV2,12,TGTGCCAGCGGCCGGGGGGGAAACATTCAGTACTTC,CASGRGGNIQYF
once,NA,TRBJ2-5,TRBV5-4,14,TGTGCCAGCAGCTTGTTTGGGGGGCAAGAGACCCAGTACTTC,CASSLFGGQETQYF
NA,TRBD1,TRBJ1-5,TRBV18,14,TGTGCCAGCTCACGGACAGGGGACAATCAGCCCCAGCATTTT,CASSRTGDNQPQHF
NA,NA,TRBJ2-7,TRBV6-1,13,TGTGCCAGCACAGGCCTGGCTGGGTACGAGCAGTACTTC,CASTGLAGYEQYF
NA,NA,TRBJ2-1,TRBV12-2,17,TGTGCAAGTCGCCCTACGATGACTAGCGGGGGTCGAAATGAGCAGTTCTTC,CASRPTMTSGGRNEQFF
NA,NA,TRBJ1-1,TRBV11-2,17,TGTGCCAGCAGCTTAGGTGGGGGGACGGCCGTGAACACTGAAGCTTTCTTT,CASSLGGGTAVNTEAFF
NA,NA,TRBJ1-2,TRBV10-3,16,TGTGCCACAACGAGTATAAGGACGAGAGGGAACTATGGCTACACCTTC,CATTSIRTRGNYGYTF
NA,NA,TRBJ2-1,TRBV7-9,14,TGTGCCAGCAGACGGGACATGCAAGACAATGAGCAGTTCTTC,CASRRDMQDNEQFF
NA,NA,TRBJ1-4,TRBV19,14,TGTGCCAGTAGCCTGACAGGCGGTAATGAAAAACTGTTTTTT,CASSLTGGNEKLFF
NA,TRBD2,TRBJ2-1,TRBV5-1,19,TGCGCCAGCAGCTTGGTTCCTAGCGGGGGTCAGTTTATCTACAATGAGCAGTTCTTC,CASSLVPSGGQFIYNEQFF
NA,NA,TRBJ2-3,TRBV29-1,14,TGCAGCGTTCGAGAGCCCGGGGGTCCAGATACGCAGTATTTT,CSVREPGGPDTQYF
once,NA,TRBJ1-2,TRBV28,15,TGTGCCACCGCGACGCTGTTGGGGGGTGTCTATGGCTACACCTTC,CATATLLGGVYGYTF
once,NA,TRBJ1-1,TRBV19,12,TGTGCCAGTAGTCCAATAGGAGCCGAAGCTTTCTTT,CASSPIGAEAFF
NA,NA,TRBJ2-3,TRBV7-3,14,TGTGCCAGCAGCACGGACTTTAGCACAGATACGCAGTATTTT,CASSTDFSTDTQYF
once,TRBD1,TRBJ1-2,TRBV4-2,15,TGTGCCAGCAGCCAACTGACAGGGTCGCGCTATGGCTACACCTTC,CASSQLTGSRYGYTF
NA,TRBD2,TRBJ2-7,TRBV6-5,13,TGTGCCAGCGGGACTAGCGGAACCTACGAGCAGTACTTC,CASGTSGTYEQYF
NA,TRBD1,TRBJ1-6,TRBV13,15,TGTGCCAGCAGCGACAGGGACCGAGGGAACTCACCCCTCCACTTT,CASSDRDRGNSPLHF